This entry concerns a single T cell receptor beta chain. Antigen unknown. Time point in this sample: persistent/refractory GD, antithyroid drugs over 5 years with positive TRAb. With RNA extracted from PBMCs as input, the TCR library was made. The EDTA tubes were filled with 7 to 9.5 milliliters of drawn peripheral blood. The sample is drawn from a study of regulatory T cells in long-lasting Graves disease. Findings and limits, study-wide: Persistent disease preferred TRBV28, TRBJ1-2 and TRBJ2-5. The number of shared public clonotypes was higher in persistent patients (roughly 2,800) than new patients (966). Accuracy may have suffered from the small sample size.

The authors built TCR beta libraries using iRepertoire HTBI primers and Arm-PCR of CDR3 regions. TCRdb re-analysed the multiplex PCR reads in MiXCR, keeping a single row per CDR3 protein. The sample includes 300,000 to 350,000 distinct CDR3 sequences, about 18% seen only once; the top ten take 25% to 30%. Germline CDR1 SNHLY, CDR2 FYNNEI. The CDR3 is 17 residues long. Trimming shortened V by 7 bases and J by 2 bases, and 24 bases separated the two germline ends. The chain links TRBV2 to TRBJ2-7, with D tentatively TRBD1 or TRBD2 (5 bases each). The receptor's source is a female donor with Graves disease. Source: peripheral blood mononuclear cells (PBMCs), taken when the disease was refractory, from a patient treated with antithyroid drugs. For the CDR3, the DNA is TGTGCCAGCACCCCGGGACCGTTCGGCGGTCCCCCCTACGAGCAGTACTTC. It is translated as CASTPGPFGGPPYEQYF.